Each of the 24 T cell receptor beta chains below was sequenced from the same sample in a study of cytomegalovirus exposure and HLA in healthy donors. PCR involved 60 Vbeta and 13 Jbeta primers. The table came from immunoSEQ multiplex PCR; TCRdb's copy has only in-frame clones and leaves some out. The sample yields approximately 210,000 clones, 70% to 90% seen once. The sequencing sample was made of PBMCs. Receptors were obtained from a woman in her late teens or twenties in good health and CMV-seronegative.

Only a few counts were recorded for this clone. Other nucleotide sequences from this sample produce the same CDR3. V is TRBV7-2 and J is TRBJ2-5, with D maybe TRBD1 (5 bases). The CDR3 consists of 13 residues. Germline CDR1 and CDR2: SGHTA and FQGNSA. The V and J ends lost 2 bases and 5 bases respectively, with 9 bases between them. This CDR3 is CASSLQGRETQYF. CDR3 DNA sequence: TGTGCCAGCAGCTTACAGGGTCGGGAGACCCAGTACTTC.

The chain links TRBV7-2 to TRBJ2-7; tentative D call: TRBD1 (5 bases). The CDR3 extends over 14 amino acids. V was cut by 6 bases and J by 2 bases, with 14 bases left in between. Looked up from germline, CDR1 is SGHTA and CDR2 is FQGNSA. CDR3 in DNA: TGTGCCAGCAGAGGACGACAGCCCCCCTACGAGCAGTACTTC. This encodes CASRGRQPPYEQYF.

The chain combines TRBV5-1 with TRBJ1-1, with D uncertain. The CDR3 consists of 15 residues. V lost 0 bases to trimming and J lost 2 bases, with 11 bases between them. Germline assignment: CDR1 SGHRS and CDR2 YFSETQ. This CDR3 reads CASSLGGSRNTEAFF. Here the CDR3 DNA reads TGCGCCAGCAGCTTGGGAGGGTCCAGAAACACTGAAGCTTTCTTT. Complete variable domain (other parts from reference TRBV5-1 and TRBJ1-1): KAGVTQTPRYLIKTRGQQVTLSCSPISGHRSVSWYQQTPGQGLQFLFEYFSETQRNKGNFPGRFSGRQFSNSRSEMNVSTLELGDSALYLCASSLGGSRNTEAFFGQGTRLTVV.

The genes are TRBV6-1 and TRBJ2-7, with 12 bases that match TRBD1. Germline V gene data show CDR1 as MNHNS and CDR2 as SASEGT. This CDR3 is built from 15 residues. With 4 bases clipped from V and 4 bases from J, the junction kept 5 bases outside the gene matches. DNA for the CDR3: TGTGCCAGCAGTGGTGGGACAGGGGGCGTTTACGAGCAGTACTTC. Translated: CASSGGTGGVYEQYF.

This chain joins TRBV7-2 and TRBJ1-2; 7 positions agree with TRBD1. The CDR3 contains 17 residues. Germline V CDR1 and CDR2: SGHTA, FQGNSA. J gave up 5 bases and V 2 bases, and 14 bases lay outside the gene matches. Written as DNA, the CDR3 is TGTGCCAGCAGCTTATACGGGGACAGAGGGAAAGGTTATGGCTACACCTTC. Its protein is CASSLYGDRGKGYGYTF.

The chain links TRBV4-1 to TRBJ2-1, with D possibly being TRBD2 (6 bases). V shed 4 bases and J shed 9 bases, with 13 bases lying between them. The CDR3 length is 13 residues. Germline loops: CDR1 MGHRA, CDR2 YSYEKL. The DNA of the CDR3 is TGCGCCAGCAGCCTTATGGGAGGCGCTGAGCAGTTCTTC. Encoded protein: CASSLMGGAEQFF.

The rearrangement links TRBV6-1 to TRBJ2-2; 11 bases are shared with TRBD2. Per germline, CDR1 MNHNS and CDR2 SASEGT. V was clipped by 5 bases and J by 3 bases; unmatched bases: 2. The CDR3 extends over 15 amino acids. The CDR3 reads CASSLAGGHTGELFF. The CDR3 region has the DNA TGTGCCAGCAGTTTAGCGGGGGGGCACACCGGGGAGCTGTTTTTT.

This clone was detected only a few times. The J gene is TRBJ2-5, the V gene TRBV9, with a weak D call TRBD1 (5 bases). CDR3 size: 15 residues. Germline V lookup: CDR1 SGDLS, CDR2 YYNGEE. Between the trimmed V and J ends, which lost 0 bases and 0 bases, there was a span of 9 bases. The CDR3 protein is CASSVAGQDQETQYF. CDR3 coding DNA: TGTGCCAGCAGCGTAGCAGGGCAGGACCAAGAGACCCAGTACTTC.

The V gene is TRBV11-3, the J gene TRBJ2-1; D gene uncertain. The V end was cut by 1 base, the J end by 14 bases, with 15 bases between. The germline CDR1 and CDR2 sequences are SGHNT and YENEEA. CDR3 length: 13 residues. CDR3 sequence reads: CASSLGSAHREFF. The CDR3 coding sequence is TGTGCCAGCAGCTTAGGATCAGCGCATCGAGAGTTCTTC. The whole variable domain, remainder taken from reference TRBV11-3 and TRBJ2-1, is EAGVVQSPRYKIIEKKQPVAFWCNPISGHNTLYWYLQNLGQGPELLIRYENEEAVDDSQLPKDRFSAERLKGVDSTLKIQPAELGDSAVYLCASSLGSAHREFFGPGTRLTVL.

CDR3 region: CASSPRERGSRETQYF. For the CDR3, the DNA is TGTGCCAGCTCACCACGGGAGCGGGGGTCGCGGGAGACCCAGTACTTC. The rearrangement uses TRBV18 and TRBJ2-5; TRBD2 agrees at 8 bases. Trimming cost V 1 base and J 5 bases; bases outside gene matches: 9. CDR3 length: 16 residues. CDR1 and CDR2 (germline): KGHSH, LQKENI.

The chain carries TRBV28 and TRBJ1-2; 7 positions match TRBD1. With V trimmed by 7 bases and J by 13 bases, 15 bases remained unmatched. CDR3 size: 13 residues. The germline V gene has CDR1 MDHEN and CDR2 SYDVKM. The CDR3 region has the DNA TGTGCCAGCAAGGGTTACTGGGACAGCCCCCCCACCTTC. It codes for CASKGYWDSPPTF.

The J gene is TRBJ1-5, the V gene TRBV4-2; D gene ambiguous. V lost 0 bases, J lost 4 bases, and 13 bases lay in between. The CDR3 length is 16 residues. The germline V gene has CDR1 LGHNA and CDR2 YNFKEQ. CDR3 in DNA: TGTGCCAGCAGCCAAGAAACCCAGGCCCTAAATCAGCCCCAGCATTTT. Translating gives CASSQETQALNQPQHF.

The gene calls are TRBV5-1 and TRBJ1-4; TRBD1 is a possible D gene (5 bases). This CDR3 is 15 amino acids long. V was trimmed by 2 bases and J by 0 bases, leaving 8 bases between them. Germline V gene sequence: CDR1 SGHRS, CDR2 YFSETQ. The CDR3 DNA reads as TGCGCCAGCAGCTTCGGGACTGCAACTAATGAAAAACTGTTTTTT. This codes for CASSFGTATNEKLFF.

The gene calls are TRBV4-1 and TRBJ2-1, with D possibly matching TRBD2 (6 bases). CDR1 and CDR2 (germline): MGHRA, YSYEKL. V dropped 2 bases and J dropped 8 bases, with 10 bases sitting between them. The CDR3 sequence is 13 residues long. The DNA of the CDR3 is TGCGCCAGCAGCCAAACTGCGGGGTATGAGCAGTTCTTC. Amino acid sequence: CASSQTAGYEQFF.

A single count supports this clone. The chain employs TRBV4-1 and TRBJ2-7, with D maybe TRBD1 (6 bases). The germline V gene has CDR1 MGHRA and CDR2 YSYEKL. CDR3 length equals 12 residues. Trimming removed 3 bases at V and 6 bases at J, with 9 bases between. CDR3 sequence reads: CASSHDRSEQYF. The CDR3 bases are TGCGCCAGCAGCCATGACAGGAGCGAGCAGTACTTC.

V and J are TRBV6-5 and TRBJ1-2, with 8 bases fitting TRBD1. The trim removed 6 bases at V and 2 bases at J, leaving 2 bases unmatched. This CDR3 contains 13 residues. Germline CDR1 reads MNHEY; CDR2 reads SVGAGI. The CDR3 sequence: CASRDRDNYGYTF. The CDR3 coding sequence is TGTGCCAGCAGGGACAGGGACAACTATGGCTACACCTTC.

The count of this clone is one. The chain links TRBV5-1 to TRBJ2-2; possible D gene TRBD1, 6 bases. The CDR3 sequence is 18 residues long. V was trimmed by 0 bases and J by 5 bases, leaving 20 bases between them. Germline V gives CDR1 SGHRS, CDR2 YFSETQ. The CDR3 sequence is CASSLASGANMWTGELFF. In DNA, the CDR3 is TGCGCCAGCAGCTTGGCATCAGGGGCTAACATGTGGACCGGGGAGCTGTTTTTT.

This sequence joins TRBV2 and TRBJ2-2, with TRBD2 identical over 10 bases. CDR1 is SNHLY and CDR2 is FYNNEI in the germline V gene. J was trimmed by 6 bases and V by 9 bases; bases with no gene match: 4. The CDR3 totals 13 residues. In DNA form, the CDR3 reads TGTGCCAGTCTAGCGGGGGTGGCCGGGGAGCTGTTTTTT. Amino acids: CASLAGVAGELFF.

The count of this clone is one. The chain recombines TRBV29-1 with TRBJ1-6, with TRBD1 identical over 7 bases. Losses at the gene ends were 0 bases for V and 5 bases for J; bases not matched to a gene: 1. CDR3 length: 14 residues. Germline values: CDR1 SQVTM, CDR2 ANQGSEA. In nucleotides, the CDR3 is TGCAGCGTTGAAGACAGGGGGGATAATTCACCCCTCCACTTT. Translating it yields CSVEDRGDNSPLHF.

The V call is TRBV6-5, the J call TRBJ1-3, with D unresolved. CDR3 length: 16 amino acids. The germline V and J ends were trimmed by 2 bases and 0 bases, with 11 bases remaining between them. Germline CDR1 MNHEY, CDR2 SVGAGI. The DNA of the CDR3 is TGTGCCAGCAGTTACGGAGCCGAGATCTCTGGAAACACCATATATTTT. As protein: CASSYGAEISGNTIYF.

The chain has TRBV28 and TRBJ1-4, with 9 bases lining up with TRBD1. J gave up 4 bases and V 1 base, and 10 bases lay outside the gene matches. CDR1 and CDR2 (germline): MDHEN, SYDVKM. This CDR3 spans 18 amino acids. The CDR3 is CASSLYPSDRGDNEKLFF. Written as DNA, the CDR3 is TGTGCCAGCAGTTTATATCCCTCGGACAGGGGAGATAATGAAAAACTGTTTTTT.

The chain employs TRBV15 and TRBJ1-4; D might be TRBD1 (6 bases). CDR1 is LNHNV and CDR2 is YYDKDF in the germline V gene (reference sequence). Deletions cut 0 bases from V and 5 bases from J, with 13 bases between. The CDR3 has 16 residues. CDR3 DNA: TGTGCCACCAGCAGAGATTGGGAGGGGGAAAATGAAAAACTGTTTTTT. It is translated as CATSRDWEGENEKLFF.

This clone was seen a few times. This rearrangement joins TRBV11-1 to TRBJ2-2; TRBD1 matches 9 bases. Unmatched junction bases numbered 7, after V lost 2 bases and J lost 12 bases. The length of the CDR3 is 14 residues. CDR1 and CDR2 from the germline V gene are SGHAT and FQDESV (reference sequence). The CDR3 nucleotides are TGTGCCAGCAGCTTAAACGGGGGACAGGGAAAGCTGTTTTTT. Its protein product is CASSLNGGQGKLFF. Variable domain in full (rest from reference TRBV11-1 and TRBJ2-2): EAEVAQSPRYKITEKSQAVAFWCDPISGHATLYWYRQILGQGPELLVQFQDESVVDDSQLPKDRFSAERLKGVDSTLKIQPAELGDSAMYLCASSLNGGQGKLFFGEGSRLTVL.

The gene calls are TRBV7-2 and TRBJ2-7, with 13 positions matching TRBD2. V was clipped by 1 base and J by 3 bases; unmatched bases: 3. Germline V gene data show CDR1 as SGHTA and CDR2 as FQGNSA. This CDR3 is 16 amino acids long. The DNA for the CDR3 is TGTGCCAGCAGCTTAGAGGGGACTAGCGGGAACTACGAGCAGTACTTC. It yields the protein CASSLEGTSGNYEQYF.